The source of this TCR beta chain is a study of glioma-infiltrating T cells. The iRepertoire nested amplicon-rescue multiplex PCR amplified TCR alpha and beta CDR3s from RNA. One-step reverse transcription and amplification started from approximately 100-400 ng of tissue mRNA or PBMC total RNA. Using its own MiXCR run on the multiplex PCR reads, TCRdb lists one record per CDR3 protein. The sample has fewer than 250,000 distinct CDR3 sequences; roughly a third are singletons. Findings of the study overall: CDR3 overlap between tissue and blood was very small. Tissue-blood divergence was below expectation in non-neoplastic patients, above in gliomas.

The CDR3 is 15 residues long. With V trimmed by 1 base and J by 6 bases, 9 bases remained unmatched. Germline-derived CDR1 and CDR2 are SGHTA and FQGNSA. In this sample, this clonotype turned up many times. Its antigen remains unknown. The chain combines TRBV7-2 with TRBJ2-7, with 7 bases that match TRBD2. The specimen sequenced was glioma tissue, nonneoplastic brain tissue, or PBMCs (not recorded which). The source is a human donor with low-grade glioma or glioblastoma, undergoing nonglioma brain surgery, or in good health (not recorded which). CDR3 sequence reads: CASSLGAGSSSEQYF. DNA for the CDR3: TGTGCCAGCAGCTTAGGAGCGGGATCTTCTAGCGAGCAGTACTTC. Full variable domain (outside the CDR3, taken from reference TRBV7-2 and TRBJ2-7): GAGVSQSPSNKVTEKGKDVELRCDPISGHTALYWYRQSLGQGLEFLIYFQGNSAPDKSGLPSDRFSAERTGGSVSTLTIQRTQQEDSAVYLCASSLGAGSSSEQYFGPGTRLTVT.